This passage covers 8 T cell receptor beta chains from one sample sequenced in a study of CD8 T cells in ankylosing spondylitis. Via MiXCR, TCRdb re-called the 5' RACE reads, giving one row per CDR3 protein. The repertoire holds some 220,000 distinct CDR3 sequences, with roughly 8% as singletons. The sequencing input was blood, either unsorted or a sorted T cell fraction (not recorded which). Receptor source: a female donor with ankylosing spondylitis or in good health (not recorded which).

This clonotype was seen repeatedly, ten times or more. The chain has TRBV7-2 and TRBJ2-7; 7 positions agree with TRBD2. Germline values: CDR1 SGHTA, CDR2 FQGNSA. The CDR3 sequence is 13 residues long. Trimming at V came to 7 bases and at J to 7 bases, leaving 10 bases not matched to a gene. The CDR3 DNA sequence: TGTGCCAGCACCCCCTACGGAGCGGGAGAGCAGTACTTC. Translation: CASTPYGAGEQYF.

This clonotype was seen many times. The gene calls are TRBV7-8 and TRBJ1-2; D call uncertain. Trimming took 5 bases from V and 8 from J, leaving 9 bases between them. Germline assignment: CDR1 SGHVS and CDR2 FQNEAQ. The CDR3 spans 11 residues. CDR3 in amino acids: CASSDLQGYTF. The CDR3 DNA sequence: TGTGCCAGCAGCGATTTACAGGGCTACACCTTC.

V and J are TRBV20-1 and TRBJ2-3, with TRBD2 identical over 12 bases. Germline CDR1 DFQATT, CDR2 SNEGSKA (reference sequence). Germline trimming cut 3 bases from V and 2 bases from J; bases unmatched to any gene: 3. This CDR3 spans 15 amino acids. CDR3 nucleotides: TGCAGTGCTAGCGGGACTAGCGGGCTCACAGATACGCAGTATTTT. This codes for CSASGTSGLTDTQYF.

This clonotype was seen only a few times. This CDR3 reads CSATVGQGSYGYTF. DNA for the CDR3: TGCAGTGCTACTGTGGGACAGGGGAGCTATGGCTACACCTTC. The chain is built from TRBV20-1 and TRBJ1-2; TRBD1 matches 10 bases. The V and J ends lost 4 bases and 4 bases, in that order; junction bases with no gene match: 6. Germline CDR1 is DFQATT and CDR2 is SNEGSKA (reference sequence). The CDR3 loop spans 14 amino acids.

The genes are TRBV12-3 or TRBV12-4 and TRBJ2-1, with 7 positions matching TRBD2. The trim removed 4 bases at V and 2 bases at J, leaving 11 bases unmatched. The CDR3 covers 17 residues. Here the CDR3 DNA reads TGTGCCAGCAGTTGGGGGGGGTTGAGGGGACCCTACAATGAGCAGTTCTTC. Its translation: CASSWGGLRGPYNEQFF.

The sample holds many counts of this clonotype. The CDR3 bases are TGTGCCAGCAGTCCAGGGACAGGAAACTACGAGCAGTACTTC. It translates to CASSPGTGNYEQYF. The chain links TRBV12-3 or TRBV12-4 to TRBJ2-7; 8 nucleotides line up with TRBD1. V gave up 5 bases and J gave up 3 bases; unmatched junction bases: 6. CDR3 size: 14 residues.

This clonotype appeared a few times. V usage is TRBV7-2 and J usage is TRBJ2-3; a weak D match, TRBD1 (6 bases). Between the trimmed V and J ends, which lost 5 bases and 3 bases, there was a span of 15 bases. Per the germline V gene, CDR1 is SGHTA and CDR2 is FQGNSA. CDR3 length: 15 residues. The CDR3 DNA reads as TGTGCCAGCAGCCCCGGGACACCCACTACAGATACGCAGTATTTT. This translates into CASSPGTPTTDTQYF. Complete variable domain (other parts from reference TRBV7-2 and TRBJ2-3): GAGVSQSPSNKVTEKGKDVELRCDPISGHTALYWYRQSLGQGLEFLIYFQGNSAPDKSGLPSDRFSAERTGGSVSTLTIQRTQQEDSAVYLCASSPGTPTTDTQYFGPGTRLTVL.

This clonotype was found many times. This chain joins TRBV11-2 and TRBJ2-3; no firm D call. In germline, CDR1 is SGHAT, CDR2 FQNNGV. Trimming removed 4 bases from V and 6 bases from J, with 17 bases in between. The CDR3 has 15 residues. CDR3 region: CASSSSSGLGDTQYF. The CDR3 nucleotides read TGTGCCAGCAGCTCGAGCAGTGGCCTAGGGGATACGCAGTATTTT.